This T cell receptor beta chain comes out of a study of cytomegalovirus exposure and HLA in healthy donors. Study-level background: HLA-typed donors were the source of about 85 million unique TCRs held in an early data release. Points from the study as a whole: Previously analyzed data showed that most TCR beta V segments were productive at a frequency of about 87% or about 30%. A later analysis showed TCR association rates differing by HLA locus, peaking at DRB1 and lowest at HLA-C.

There are 12 residues in the CDR3. In germline, CDR1 is MDHEN, CDR2 SYDVKM. Researchers ran the PCR with 60 Vbeta and 13 Jbeta primers. Sequencing was performed with immunoSEQ multiplex PCR; in TCRdb, only in-frame clones are kept and a portion is missing. The table has 150,000 to 200,000 clones, 84% seen once. As for this clone: What it recognizes is unknown.

The V call is TRBV28, the J call TRBJ2-5; tentative D call: TRBD2 (6 bases). The J call may be in error: the DNA end matches TRBJ2-7 better. The sequenced sample was PBMCs. The TCR sequence derives from a man between 18 and 35 years old in good health and CMV-seronegative. As DNA, the CDR3 is TGTGCCTTTTGGGACTGCTCCTACGAGCAGTACTTC. Its protein is CAFWDCSYEQYF.